This T cell receptor (beta chain) was profiled in a study of CD8+ T cells in alopecia areata. Germline CDR1 is MGHRA and CDR2 is YSYEKL. V lost 0 bases, J lost 7 bases, and 9 bases lay in between. This CDR3 spans 14 amino acids. Regarding the study as a whole: Tissue-resident alphabeta T cells belonging to normal skin likewise get sequenced within scalp specimens. Relative to mice, TCR sharing across patients was less clear, a difference possibly HLA-related. Lesional scalp exceeded normal scalp in clonality, especially in alopecia totalis/universalis.

With regard to this clone: Its antigen is undetermined.

cDNA reverse transcribed from extracted RNA served as the sequencing template. The table came from immunoSEQ multiplex PCR; TCRdb's copy has only in-frame clones and leaves some out. The sample includes under 150,000 clones, about 51% seen only once; the top ten take roughly a tenth. Specimen: NKG2D-low CD8+ T cells sorted from blood. The rearrangement uses TRBV4-1 and TRBJ2-2; D call uncertain. The receptor was derived from a human donor with alopecia areata. The chain's CDR3 is CASSQDQTYGELFF. The CDR3 DNA sequence: TGCGCCAGCAGCCAAGATCAGACGTACGGGGAGCTGTTTTTT.